Listed below are T cell receptor beta chains from one sample, sequenced in a study of cytomegalovirus exposure and HLA in healthy donors. Profiled with immunoSEQ multiplex PCR; TCRdb holds only in-frame clones, not every one. The sample holds around 81,000 clones, roughly 63% seen once. Sequencing was performed on PBMCs. The receptors were sampled from a man aged 30-40 years in good health and CMV-seropositive. Each CDR3 is given with its conserved first and last residue. Only some rows state a clone size, as once, few, many or a class for expanded clones.

j_call clone_size v_call cdr3_length cdr3_aa
TRBJ2-7 NA TRBV4-1 13 CASSPPAGYEQYF
TRBJ2-2 NA TRBV11-3 15 CASSLGTAFTGELFF
TRBJ1-2 few TRBV6-5 12 CASTSRDYGYTF
TRBJ2-3 NA TRBV5-4 16 CASSLGGGQGTDTQYF
TRBJ2-1 few TRBV15 14 CATSRDPGAGVQFF
TRBJ1-4 NA TRBV10-2 12 CASSGGVEKLFF
TRBJ2-5 NA TRBV7-9 14 CASTTTGMAETQYF
TRBJ2-3 few TRBV7-9 14 CAAPLGGDTDTQYF
TRBJ1-1 NA TRBV11-2 16 CASSLEYLSGVDEAFF
TRBJ2-1 few TRBV5-4 13 CASSPSPGYEQFF
TRBJ2-5 NA TRBV5-1 15 CASSLAGTEGETQYF
TRBJ2-5 once TRBV20-1 11 CSASGRETQYF
TRBJ2-7 NA TRBV7-2 14 CASSWTDTSYEQYF
TRBJ2-5 few TRBV5-6 15 CASSLERSELETQYF
TRBJ2-5 NA TRBV19 15 CASRPGQGTGETQYF
TRBJ1-5 NA TRBV5-6 18 CASSLGTGWGYSNQPQHF
TRBJ1-2 NA TRBV27 15 CASSTGQGADYGYTF
TRBJ1-4 NA TRBV7-2 15 CASSFGGGGNEKLFF
TRBJ1-5 NA TRBV28 13 CASRQGARQPQHF
TRBJ2-5 NA TRBV5-4 15 CASSRDRGYQETQYF
TRBJ1-1 NA TRBV28 11 CASISAGKAFF
TRBJ2-6 NA TRBV4-1 14 CASSQLSGANVLTF
TRBJ2-1 NA TRBV7-7 16 CASSYRREGPYNEQFF
TRBJ1-2 once TRBV28 14 CASRIGQGVGGYTF
TRBJ2-7 NA TRBV5-1 11 CASRSTYEQYF
TRBJ2-1 NA TRBV28 16 CASRPGGEVLYNEQFF
TRBJ2-1 NA TRBV10-2 15 CASSEPGGHDNEQFF
TRBJ1-2 NA TRBV5-1 15 CASSLGAGTQGGYTF
TRBJ2-7 NA TRBV5-8 14 CASSLVAGPYEQYF
TRBJ1-1 many TRBV6-1 12 CASKGTATEAFF
TRBJ2-1 NA TRBV2 14 CATARLAEINEQFF
TRBJ2-2 once TRBV6-1 14 CASSLAGGSGELFF
TRBJ2-5 NA TRBV4-1 18 CASSQDSARASGQETQYF
TRBJ1-3 NA TRBV7-2 15 CASSLGGLPGNTIYF
TRBJ2-5 NA TRBV4-1 17 CASSPAGTSGWGETQYF
TRBJ2-3 once TRBV28 15 CASGQQKDNTDTQYF
TRBJ1-2 NA TRBV27 14 CASSANPANYGYTF
TRBJ1-2 NA TRBV7-3 15 CASSWTGAAHYGYTF
TRBJ2-7 NA TRBV28 14 CASSSLAVTYEQYF
TRBJ2-1 NA TRBV19 15 CASSKDRDVGNEQFF
TRBJ2-1 once TRBV29-1 12 CSVEDTSGEQFF
NA NA TRBV6-1 12 CATTGEADEQYF
TRBJ1-6 NA TRBV15 14 CATSSDSYNSPLHF
TRBJ2-1 NA TRBV27 13 CASSWGGGGEQFF
TRBJ2-2 few TRBV5-1 20 CASSLLTGQPSTGNTGELFF
TRBJ2-1 NA TRBV7-3 17 CASSPTWAKSSYNEQFF
TRBJ2-7 NA TRBV5-4 15 CASSLGGLAGYEQYF
TRBJ2-2 NA TRBV5-1 15 CASSRGGRRTGELFF
TRBJ2-4 once TRBV4-3 16 CASSQVATSVSNIQYF
TRBJ2-7 few TRBV6-5 11 CASSYGGEQYF
TRBJ1-1 NA TRBV9 14 CASSVVSGETEAFF
TRBJ1-4 NA TRBV19 15 CASSIGSMRVEKLFF
TRBJ2-3 NA TRBV7-3 17 CASSLVGLAGGADTQYF